This T cell receptor (beta chain) was identified in a study of blood T cell repertoires in COVID-19. In the study overall: T cells, B-cell-depleted T cells, or PBMCs supplied cDNA or gDNA.

Which cohort a participant joined came from the clinical history participants gave. The V gene end was trimmed by 3 bases and the J gene end by 10 bases; junction bases not matched to a gene: 9. This CDR3 is built from 15 residues. The germline V gene has CDR1 SGHKS and CDR2 YYEKEE (reference sequence). Sequenced by immunoSEQ multiplex PCR; TCRdb stores in-frame clones only, minus some. The sample includes 200,000 to 300,000 clones, just under 90% of them seen just once. This TCR was recovered from a man aged 45-60 years who had been exposed to COVID-19. The gene calls are TRBV5-5 and TRBJ2-1; the match to TRBD1 covers 11 bases. The sequencing sample was made of PBMCs or T cells enriched from blood (not recorded which). The DNA for the CDR3 is TGTGCCAGCAGCTCAACCGGGACAGGGGGTAGGGAGCAGTTCTTC. This codes for CASSSTGTGGREQFF.